This T cell receptor (beta chain) was captured in a study of blood T cell repertoires in COVID-19. Study in general: Samples taken during acute and convalescent COVID-19 were collected in the United States, Italy and Spain. The analysed material was cDNA or gDNA that came from T cells, B-cell-depleted T cells, or PBMCs.

In regard to this clone: At one end, the junction sequence differs from germline, possibly due to a read error.

CDR1 and CDR2 from the germline V gene are MGHDK and SYGVNS. This CDR3 is 12 amino acids long. As handled by the study authors: Using reference gene primer amplification, nucleated cell counts were estimated. Using immunoSEQ multiplex PCR, the repertoire was profiled, and TCRdb retains in-frame clones only, with some absent. V and J calls and clone size come straight from that table; D and trimming were deduced from the DNA. There are some 180,000 clones in the sample; 80% to 85% occur only once, and approximately 10% lies in the top ten. The sequenced sample consisted of peripheral blood. The rearrangement links TRBV25-1 to TRBJ2-3; 8 positions match TRBD1. The receptor's source is a man in his 70s with active or convalescent COVID-19. CDR3 coding DNA: TGTGCCTGCAGGGGGCAAGGAGATACGCAGTATTTT. This gives the protein CACRGQGDTQYF. Based on the CDR3 plus reference TRBV25-1 and TRBJ2-3, the full variable domain is EADIYQTPRYLVIGTGKKITLECSQTMGHDKMYWYQQDPGMELHLIHYSYGVNSTEKGDLSSESTVSRIRTEHFPLTLESARPSHTSQYLCACRGQGDTQYFGPGTRLTVL.